This T cell receptor (beta chain) derives from a study of molecular identifiers for immune sequencing clone quantification. Study results and limitations: Reports indicate spiked Jurkat TCR RNA from one cell could be found among one million naive cells. Under 1% of molecules in naive cells, but over 99% of effector molecules, belonged to clones above 20 RNA copies.

The CDR3 contains 16 residues. Germline CDR1 is LNHDA and CDR2 is SQIVND (reference sequence). With 3 bases clipped from V and 4 bases from J, the junction kept 10 bases outside the gene matches. Listed TCR primers, together with previously described methods, were used for the bulk TCR libraries. Each CDR3 protein is one row after TCRdb ran MiXCR on the PCR reads. There are roughly 100,000 distinct CDR3 sequences in the sample; about 35% occur only once, and roughly 10% lies in the top ten. On this clonotype itself: Its antigen is undetermined.

The chain combines TRBV19 with TRBJ2-3; TRBD2 matches at 7 bases. The clonotype comes from a human donor in good health. Some libraries in this study had Jurkat cell RNA spiked in. The sequenced material came from naive CD8+ T cells from blood, with Jurkat cell RNA spiked in. Subset reported: FACS-sorted CD8+CD4-CCR7+CD45RA+ naive T cells. Here the CDR3 DNA reads TGTGCCAGTAGTATGGGTTGGCAGGGAGGGTCAGATACGCAGTATTTT. It translates to CASSMGWQGGSDTQYF.